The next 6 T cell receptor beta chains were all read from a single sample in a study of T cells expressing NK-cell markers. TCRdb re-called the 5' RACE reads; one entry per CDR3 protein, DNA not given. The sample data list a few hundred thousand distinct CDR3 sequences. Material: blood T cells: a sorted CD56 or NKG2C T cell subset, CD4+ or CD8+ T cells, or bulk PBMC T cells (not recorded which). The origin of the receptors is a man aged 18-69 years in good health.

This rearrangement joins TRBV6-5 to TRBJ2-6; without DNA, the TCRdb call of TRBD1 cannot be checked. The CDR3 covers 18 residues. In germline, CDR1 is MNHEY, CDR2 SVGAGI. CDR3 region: CASSYSRDRGSGANVLTF.

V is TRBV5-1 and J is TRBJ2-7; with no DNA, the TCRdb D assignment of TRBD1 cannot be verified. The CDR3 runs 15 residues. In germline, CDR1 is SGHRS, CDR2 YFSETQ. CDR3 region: CASSLEGTGRNEQYF.

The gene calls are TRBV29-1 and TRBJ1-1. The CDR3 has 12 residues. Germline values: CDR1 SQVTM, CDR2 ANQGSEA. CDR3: CSVEAKYGEAFF. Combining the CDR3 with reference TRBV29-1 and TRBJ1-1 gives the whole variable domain SAVISQKPSRDICQRGTSLTIQCQVDSQVTMMFWYRQQPGQSLTLIATANQGSEATYESGFVIDKFPISRPNLTFSTLTVSNMSPEDSSIYLCSVEAKYGEAFFGQGTRLTVV.

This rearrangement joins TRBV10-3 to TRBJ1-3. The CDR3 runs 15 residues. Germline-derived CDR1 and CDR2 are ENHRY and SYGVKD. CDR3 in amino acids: CAISEFDFSGNTIYF.

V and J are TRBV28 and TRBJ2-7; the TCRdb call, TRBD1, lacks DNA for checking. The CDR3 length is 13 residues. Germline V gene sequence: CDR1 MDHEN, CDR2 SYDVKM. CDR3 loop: CASSSRAHGEQFF.

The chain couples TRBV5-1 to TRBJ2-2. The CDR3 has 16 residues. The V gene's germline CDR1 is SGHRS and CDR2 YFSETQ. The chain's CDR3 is CASSLVGKPNTGELFF.